Each of the 21 T cell receptor beta chains below was sequenced from the same sample in a study of CD8+ T cells in alopecia areata. The sequencing template was cDNA reverse transcribed from extracted RNA. Sequenced by immunoSEQ multiplex PCR; TCRdb stores in-frame clones only, minus some. This sample has 120,000 or so clones, with roughly 69% found just once. The sequencing sample was made of CD4+ T cells sorted from blood. The receptors were sampled from a human donor in good health.

The chain joins TRBV6-5 to TRBJ2-2; TRBD1 matches at 7 bases. V shed 11 bases and J 6 bases; nucleotides not matched to a gene: 6. The CDR3 length is 12 residues. Germline V CDR1 and CDR2: MNHEY, SVGAGI. CDR3 nucleotides: TGTGCCGTCGAGGGGGCGGCCGGGGAGCTGTTTTTT. Encoded protein: CAVEGAAGELFF.

The V and J genes are TRBV7-9 and TRBJ2-1; D is uncertain. CDR1 and CDR2 from the germline V gene are SEHNR and FQNEAQ (reference sequence). The CDR3 is made up of 16 amino acids. The V gene lost 3 bases and the J gene lost 6 bases, with 18 bases spanning the gap. The CDR3, as DNA: TGTGCCAGCAGCTTCATGACGGAAAAACTTGGCAATGAGCAGTTCTTC. Amino acids: CASSFMTEKLGNEQFF.

The chain recombines TRBV7-2 with TRBJ1-2, with TRBD1 matching 8 bases. The ends lost 8 bases at V and 4 bases at J; junction bases unmatched: 6. The CDR3 length is 13 residues. From germline, CDR1 is SGHTA and CDR2 FQGNSA. CDR3 nucleotide sequence: TGTGCCAGCGCCGGGACAGGATCCTATGGCTACACCTTC. It encodes CASAGTGSYGYTF. The whole variable domain, filled in from reference TRBV7-2 and TRBJ1-2, reads GAGVSQSPSNKVTEKGKDVELRCDPISGHTALYWYRQSLGQGLEFLIYFQGNSAPDKSGLPSDRFSAERTGGSVSTLTIQRTQQEDSAVYLCASAGTGSYGYTFGSGTRLTVV.

V usage is TRBV2 and J usage is TRBJ1-5, with D hard to call. V was cut by 4 bases and J by 2 bases, with 9 bases left in between. Germline loops: CDR1 SNHLY, CDR2 FYNNEI. This CDR3 contains 14 residues. CDR3 in DNA: TGTGCCAGCAGTGGGAACGTCGGCAATCAGCCCCAGCATTTT. Translation gives CASSGNVGNQPQHF.

This CDR3 reads CASSGQAGNYGYTF. Here the CDR3 DNA reads TGTGCCAGTAGTGGGCAGGCAGGGAACTATGGCTACACCTTC. The rearrangement joins TRBV19 to TRBJ1-2, with a weak D call TRBD1 (5 bases). The CDR3 totals 14 residues. The germline V and J ends were trimmed by 5 bases and 2 bases, with 12 bases remaining between them. From germline, CDR1 is LNHDA and CDR2 SQIVND (reference sequence).

The CDR3 protein is CASSYDDRGPETQYF. The DNA of the CDR3 is TGCGCCAGCAGCTACGACGACAGGGGGCCGGAGACCCAGTACTTC. The J gene is TRBJ2-5, the V gene TRBV5-1, with TRBD1 identical over 10 bases. CDR1 and CDR2 (germline): SGHRS, YFSETQ. V gave up 3 bases and J gave up 5 bases; unmatched junction bases: 7. This CDR3 has 15 residues. The variable domain in full, with the rest retrieved from reference TRBV5-1 and TRBJ2-5, is KAGVTQTPRYLIKTRGQQVTLSCSPISGHRSVSWYQQTPGQGLQFLFEYFSETQRNKGNFPGRFSGRQFSNSRSEMNVSTLELGDSALYLCASSYDDRGPETQYFGPGTRLLVL.

The rearrangement links TRBV2 to TRBJ2-1; 7 bases map to TRBD1. The CDR3 length is 13 residues. CDR1 SNHLY and CDR2 FYNNEI come from the germline V gene. After removal of 6 bases from V and 9 bases from J, the junction contained 8 bases not matched to a gene. The CDR3 region is CASSLLRGLEQFF. The CDR3 DNA reads as TGTGCCAGCAGCCTCCTGAGGGGGCTTGAGCAGTTCTTC.

The chain joins TRBV2 to TRBJ2-7; D gene unclear. The CDR3 contains 13 residues. V gave up 4 bases and J gave up 2 bases, with 9 bases separating them. Germline CDR1 is SNHLY and CDR2 is FYNNEI. For the CDR3, the DNA is TGTGCCAGCAGTGTACTACCCCCCTACGAGCAGTACTTC. It is translated as CASSVLPPYEQYF.

The V call is TRBV30, the J call TRBJ1-1; perhaps TRBD1 as D (6 bases). Germline assignment: CDR1 GTSNPN and CDR2 SVGIG (reference sequence). Trimming left V 0 bases short and J 0 bases short, with 11 bases between. There are 15 residues in the CDR3. The CDR3 reads CAWSVLQGLNTEAFF. Here the CDR3 DNA reads TGTGCCTGGAGTGTACTACAGGGCTTGAACACTGAAGCTTTCTTT.

The genes are TRBV6-6 and TRBJ1-5; tentatively, D is TRBD1 (5 bases). Germline CDR1 is MNHNY and CDR2 is SVGAGI (reference sequence). The CDR3 covers 15 residues. The V and J ends lost 6 bases and 0 bases respectively, with 12 bases between them. The CDR3 nucleotides read TGTGCCAGCAGGGAGACAGACCGTAGCAATCAGCCCCAGCATTTT. This codes for CASRETDRSNQPQHF.

The rearrangement links TRBV5-4 to TRBJ1-2; 8 bases agree with TRBD1. The CDR3 is made up of 13 amino acids. CDR1 and CDR2 from the germline V gene are SGHNT and YYREEE (reference sequence). V trimming: 3 bases; J trimming: 5 bases; junction bases outside the gene matches: 3. The DNA of the CDR3 is TGTGCCAGCAGCTCAGGGGGCCTTTATGGCTACACCTTC. It codes for CASSSGGLYGYTF.

Only a few counts were recorded for this clone. This chain connects TRBV15 to TRBJ1-2; the match to TRBD1 covers 8 bases. The J segment lost 1 base and the V segment lost 9 bases, leaving 10 bases of the junction unmatched. The germline gives CDR1 LNHNV, CDR2 YYDKDF (reference sequence). This CDR3 spans 15 amino acids. The DNA of the CDR3 is TGTGCCACTCACCGGGACAGGAGCGTTAACTATGGCTACACCTTC. The encoded protein is CATHRDRSVNYGYTF.

The rearrangement joins TRBV2 to TRBJ2-2; the D is unclear. The CDR3 is 13 residues long. Trimming shortened V by 4 bases and J by 3 bases, and 6 bases separated the two germline ends. Looked up from germline, CDR1 is SNHLY and CDR2 is FYNNEI. CDR3 region: CASSGVYTGELFF. CDR3 nucleotides: TGTGCCAGCAGTGGAGTTTACACCGGGGAGCTGTTTTTT.

This clone has a handful of counts. The V and J genes are TRBV2 and TRBJ2-2, with TRBD1 as a possible D gene (5 bases). Trimming stripped 7 bases from V and 1 base from J, with 13 bases between. The CDR3 contains 15 residues. CDR1 is SNHLY, CDR2 FYNNEI, per germline. The CDR3 here is CASTPRQGNTGELFF. The DNA for the CDR3 is TGTGCCAGCACCCCACGCCAGGGGAACACCGGGGAGCTGTTTTTT.

This clone was seen more than once but under ten times. The J gene is TRBJ1-2, the V gene TRBV27; maybe TRBD1 (5 bases). The length of the CDR3 is 13 residues. Germline CDR1 is MNHEY and CDR2 is SMNVEV (reference sequence). Trimming shortened V by 5 bases and J by 4 bases, and 11 bases separated the two germline ends. In DNA, the CDR3 is TGTGCCAGCAGTGGCGGGACGGCCTATGGCTACACCTTC. It codes for CASSGGTAYGYTF.

The rearrangement joins TRBV2 to TRBJ2-5; D assignment may be TRBD1 or TRBD2 (5 bases each). V gave up 1 base and J gave up 5 bases, with 14 bases separating them. This CDR3 has 15 amino acids. Per the germline V gene, CDR1 is SNHLY and CDR2 is FYNNEI. The CDR3 protein is CASSEGGAGGETQYF. The CDR3, as DNA: TGTGCCAGCAGTGAAGGAGGGGCAGGTGGCGAGACCCAGTACTTC.

This clone was recorded a few times. The sample contains more than one DNA sequence encoding this CDR3. The chain couples TRBV29-1 to TRBJ1-1; D gene uncertain. Germline V gene sequence: CDR1 SQVTM, CDR2 ANQGSEA. The V and J ends lost 3 bases and 2 bases respectively, with 13 bases between them. This CDR3 is 14 amino acids long. The DNA for the CDR3 is TGCAGCGTTGATTTTGATAGGTCTAACACTGAAGCTTTCTTT. It codes for CSVDFDRSNTEAFF. Supplemented by reference TRBV29-1 and TRBJ1-1, the full variable domain reads SAVISQKPSRDICQRGTSLTIQCQVDSQVTMMFWYRQQPGQSLTLIATANQGSEATYESGFVIDKFPISRPNLTFSTLTVSNMSPEDSSIYLCSVDFDRSNTEAFFGQGTRLTVV.

V and J are TRBV29-1 and TRBJ1-5; 7 bases agree with TRBD1. The CDR3 is made up of 11 amino acids. After removal of 2 bases from V and 11 bases from J, the junction contained 3 bases not matched to a gene. Germline loops: CDR1 SQVTM, CDR2 ANQGSEA. CDR3 coding DNA: TGCAGCGTTGAAATTACAGGGGCCCAGCATTTT. The encoded protein is CSVEITGAQHF.

This chain links TRBV6-5 with TRBJ1-2, with D maybe TRBD1 (5 bases). This CDR3 is 15 amino acids long. Germline CDR1 MNHEY, CDR2 SVGAGI. V was shortened by 6 bases and J by 0 bases, with 14 bases between the two germline ends. DNA of the CDR3: TGTGCCAGCAGGGAATCGGGGGGATCTAACTATGGCTACACCTTC. Its protein is CASRESGGSNYGYTF.

This clone was seen a handful of times. The chain recombines TRBV7-8 with TRBJ2-4; unclear D gene. Trimming took off 0 bases at V and 0 bases at J, with 6 bases between the two ends. Germline V gene data show CDR1 as SGHVS and CDR2 as FQNEAQ. This CDR3 has 15 residues. The CDR3, as DNA: TGTGCCAGCAGCTTAGCCCGGATAGCCAAAAACATTCAGTACTTC. Protein: CASSLARIAKNIQYF.

The chain employs TRBV23-1 and TRBJ1-1, with D unclear. TRBV23-1 is identified as an open reading frame with a role that is uncertain. This CDR3 region has 15 residues. V dropped 6 bases and J dropped 3 bases, with 17 bases sitting between them. Here the CDR3 DNA reads TGCGCCAGCAGGCTCCGGTTGCAGAGGGACACTGAAGCTTTCTTT. It specifies CASRLRLQRDTEAFF.